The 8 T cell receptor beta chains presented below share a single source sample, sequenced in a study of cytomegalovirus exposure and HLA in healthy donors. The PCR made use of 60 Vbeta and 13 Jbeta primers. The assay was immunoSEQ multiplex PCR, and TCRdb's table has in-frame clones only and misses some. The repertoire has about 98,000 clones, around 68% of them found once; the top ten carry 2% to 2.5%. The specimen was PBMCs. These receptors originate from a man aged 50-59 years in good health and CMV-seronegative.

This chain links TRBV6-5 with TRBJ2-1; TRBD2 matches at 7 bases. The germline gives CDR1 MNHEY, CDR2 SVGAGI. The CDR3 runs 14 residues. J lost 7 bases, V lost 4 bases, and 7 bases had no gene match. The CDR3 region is CASSLLALGNEQFF. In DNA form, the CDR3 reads TGTGCCAGCAGTTTACTAGCGTTGGGTAATGAGCAGTTCTTC.

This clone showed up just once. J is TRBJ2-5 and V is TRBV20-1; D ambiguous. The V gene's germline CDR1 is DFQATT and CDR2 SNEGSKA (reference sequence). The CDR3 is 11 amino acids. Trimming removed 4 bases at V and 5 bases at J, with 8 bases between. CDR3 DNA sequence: TGCAGTGCTATTTCCAGGGAGACCCAGTACTTC. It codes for CSAISRETQYF.

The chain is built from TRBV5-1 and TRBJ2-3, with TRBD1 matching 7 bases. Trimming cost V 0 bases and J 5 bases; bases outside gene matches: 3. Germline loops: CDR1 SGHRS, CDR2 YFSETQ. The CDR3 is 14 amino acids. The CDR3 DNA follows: TGCGCCAGCAGCTTGGAGGGGGCGGGAGATACGCAGTATTTT. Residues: CASSLEGAGDTQYF.

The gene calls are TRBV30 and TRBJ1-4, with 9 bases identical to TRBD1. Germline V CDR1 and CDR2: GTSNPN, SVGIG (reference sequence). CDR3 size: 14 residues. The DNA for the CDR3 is TGTGCATGGGACGCTGGGACAGGGAATGAAAAACTGTTTTTT. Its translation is CAWDAGTGNEKLFF.

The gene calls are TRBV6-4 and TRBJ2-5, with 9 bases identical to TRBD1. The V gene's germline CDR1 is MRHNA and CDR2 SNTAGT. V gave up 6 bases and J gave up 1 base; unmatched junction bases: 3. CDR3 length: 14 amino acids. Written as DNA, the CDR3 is TGTGCCAGCAGCCCGGGACAGGGCCAAGAGACCCAGTACTTC. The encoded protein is CASSPGQGQETQYF.

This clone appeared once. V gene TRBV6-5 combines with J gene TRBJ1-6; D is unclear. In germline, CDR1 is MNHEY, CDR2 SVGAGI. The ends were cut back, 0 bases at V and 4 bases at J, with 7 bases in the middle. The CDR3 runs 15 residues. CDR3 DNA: TGTGCCAGCAGTTACTCGCCAGATTATAATTCACCCCTCCACTTT. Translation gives CASSYSPDYNSPLHF.

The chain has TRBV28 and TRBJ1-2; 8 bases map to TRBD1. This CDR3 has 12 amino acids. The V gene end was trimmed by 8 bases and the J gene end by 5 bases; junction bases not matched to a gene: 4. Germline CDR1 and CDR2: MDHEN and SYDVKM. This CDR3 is CASRDRTYGYTF. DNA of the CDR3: TGTGCCAGCCGGGACAGGACTTATGGCTACACCTTC.

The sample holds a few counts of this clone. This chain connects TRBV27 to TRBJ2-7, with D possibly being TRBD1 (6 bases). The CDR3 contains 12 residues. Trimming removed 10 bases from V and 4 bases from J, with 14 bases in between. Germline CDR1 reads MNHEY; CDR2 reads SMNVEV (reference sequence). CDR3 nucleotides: TGTGCCACCGGCGGCAGGGGTTACGAGCAGTACTTC. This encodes CATGGRGYEQYF.